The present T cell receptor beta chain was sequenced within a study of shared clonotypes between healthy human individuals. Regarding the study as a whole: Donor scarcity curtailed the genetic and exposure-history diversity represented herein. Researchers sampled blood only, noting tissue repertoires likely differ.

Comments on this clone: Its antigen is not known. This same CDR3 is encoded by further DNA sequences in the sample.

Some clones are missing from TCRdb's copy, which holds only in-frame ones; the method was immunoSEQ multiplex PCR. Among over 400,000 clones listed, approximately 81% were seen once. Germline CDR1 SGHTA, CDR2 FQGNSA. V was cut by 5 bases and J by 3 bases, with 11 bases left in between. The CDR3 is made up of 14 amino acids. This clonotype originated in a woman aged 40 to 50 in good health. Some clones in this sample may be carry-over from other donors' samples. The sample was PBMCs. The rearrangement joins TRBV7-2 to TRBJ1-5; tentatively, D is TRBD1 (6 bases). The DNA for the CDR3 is TGTGCCAGCAGCCGCGACAGGAACAATCAGCCCCAGCATTTT. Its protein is CASSRDRNNQPQHF.